One T cell receptor (beta chain) is described in this entry. This sample was taken from a study of blood T cell repertoires in COVID-19. As for the study in general: The study drew acute and convalescent COVID-19 samples from the United States, Italy and Spain. The analysed material was cDNA or gDNA that came from T cells, B-cell-depleted T cells, or PBMCs.

Original data processing: Using reference gene primer amplification, nucleated cell counts were estimated. Clones were sequenced by immunoSEQ multiplex PCR, and TCRdb holds only the in-frame ones, with some missing. For V, J and clone size, that table is used; D and trimming come from the DNA. The sample contains 65,000 to 80,000 clones, around 90% of which appear only once. Germline trimming cut 6 bases from V and 7 bases from J; bases unmatched to any gene: 9. The CDR3 covers 15 residues. Germline lookup yields CDR1 SNHLY and CDR2 FYNNEI. The gene calls are TRBV2 and TRBJ1-5; 10 bases are a match to TRBD1. Sequencing input: peripheral blood. This receptor was identified in a man aged 50 or older with active COVID-19. The CDR3: CASSPRQGAGQPQHF. CDR3 nucleotides: TGTGCCAGCAGCCCCCGACAGGGGGCGGGACAGCCCCAGCATTTT.